The 29 T cell receptor beta chains below come from one sample, sequenced in a study of CD8+ T cells in alopecia areata. Treatment defined: oral pan-JAK inhibitor, 5-10 mg twice daily. Reverse transcription of extracted RNA yielded cDNA, which provided the sequencing template. Clones were sequenced by immunoSEQ multiplex PCR, and TCRdb holds only the in-frame ones, with some missing. The repertoire holds around 270,000 clones, with nearly 60% as singletons. The sequenced sample was CD4+ T cells sorted from blood, obtained at week 24, from a patient treated with tofacitinib. The source is a human donor with alopecia areata.

A single count supports this clone. The chain links TRBV7-2 to TRBJ1-2; 8 bases are shared with TRBD1. Losses at the gene ends were 4 bases for V and 4 bases for J; bases not matched to a gene: 5. CDR3 length equals 14 residues. Germline-derived CDR1 and CDR2 are SGHTA and FQGNSA. The CDR3 is CASSSGQGSYGYTF. Here the CDR3 DNA reads TGTGCCAGCAGCTCCGGACAGGGCTCCTATGGCTACACCTTC. Looking up the rest from reference TRBV7-2 and TRBJ1-2 gives the full variable domain: GAGVSQSPSNKVTEKGKDVELRCDPISGHTALYWYRQSLGQGLEFLIYFQGNSAPDKSGLPSDRFSAERTGGSVSTLTIQRTQQEDSAVYLCASSSGQGSYGYTFGSGTRLTVV.

A remark on this clone: Other DNA sequences from this sample encode an identical CDR3 as well. The rearrangement uses TRBV7-3 and TRBJ2-3; no clear D. From germline, CDR1 is SGHTA and CDR2 FQGTGA. Trimming pared 2 bases from V and 2 bases from J, leaving 8 bases between. The CDR3 covers 14 residues. The CDR3 nucleotides read TGTGCCAGCAGCTTAGGCAGAGACACAGATACGCAGTATTTT. Amino acids: CASSLGRDTDTQYF.

The V gene is TRBV11-2, the J gene TRBJ1-6; perhaps TRBD1 as D (5 bases). Trimming stripped 4 bases from V and 7 bases from J, with 26 bases between. The CDR3 runs to 19 residues. Germline CDR1 reads SGHAT; CDR2 reads FQNNGV. The CDR3 sequence: CASSSNRRQLEGENSPLHF. The CDR3 nucleotides read TGTGCCAGCAGCTCCAATCGACGACAGCTAGAAGGGGAGAATTCACCCCTCCACTTT.

This clone was counted only a few times. The chain uses TRBV7-2 and TRBJ2-6, with 14 bases matching TRBD2. The trim removed 8 bases at V and 3 bases at J, leaving 6 bases unmatched. Germline CDR1 reads SGHTA; CDR2 reads FQGNSA. The CDR3 totals 17 residues. The CDR3 loop reads CASRLAGGPDGANVLTF. The CDR3 DNA sequence: TGTGCCAGCCGACTAGCGGGGGGGCCAGATGGGGCCAACGTCCTGACTTTC. The variable domain in full, with the rest retrieved from reference TRBV7-2 and TRBJ2-6, is GAGVSQSPSNKVTEKGKDVELRCDPISGHTALYWYRQSLGQGLEFLIYFQGNSAPDKSGLPSDRFSAERTGGSVSTLTIQRTQQEDSAVYLCASRLAGGPDGANVLTFGAGSRLTVL.

The rearrangement uses TRBV23-1 and TRBJ2-7; 10 positions agree with TRBD1. TRBV23-1 is filed as an ORF, its function uncertain. J gave up 0 bases and V 3 bases, and 20 bases lay outside the gene matches. The CDR3 extends over 21 amino acids. The CDR3 DNA reads TGCGCCAGCAGTCACCCTCCTCATCCGGGACAGGGGAAAAGGAGCTCCTACGAGCAGTACTTC. Its protein product is CASSHPPHPGQGKRSSYEQYF.

This clone was detected only a few times. The chain employs TRBV5-1 and TRBJ2-5, with a tentative D call TRBD2 (6 bases). The V and J ends lost 1 base and 2 bases respectively, with 12 bases between them. Germline loops: CDR1 SGHRS, CDR2 YFSETQ. The CDR3 loop spans 15 amino acids. CDR3 sequence: CASSLRGGTQETQYF. DNA of the CDR3: TGCGCCAGCAGCTTGCGGGGTGGGACTCAAGAGACCCAGTACTTC.

The rearrangement uses TRBV6-1 and TRBJ2-3, with D unclear. Per the germline V gene, CDR1 is MNHNS and CDR2 is SASEGT. The CDR3 consists of 13 residues. V lost 8 bases to trimming and J lost 4 bases, with 13 bases between them. The CDR3, as DNA: TGTGCCAGCGGGAAGGATAGATCAGATACGCAGTATTTT. This sequence encodes CASGKDRSDTQYF.

V is TRBV29-1 and J is TRBJ2-3; 9 bases are shared with TRBD2. With 3 bases clipped from V and 2 bases from J, the junction kept 6 bases outside the gene matches. CDR1 and CDR2 from the germline V gene are SQVTM and ANQGSEA. CDR3 length equals 15 residues. CDR3 sequence reads: CSVDGLAGNTDTQYF. DNA of the CDR3: TGCAGCGTTGACGGGCTAGCGGGAAACACAGATACGCAGTATTTT.

As for this clone: Other DNA sequences of this sample code for an identical CDR3. The rearrangement uses TRBV5-1 and TRBJ2-5; 8 bases align to TRBD1. The CDR3 runs to 14 residues. CDR1 is SGHRS and CDR2 is YFSETQ in the germline V gene. V gave up 2 bases and J gave up 2 bases; unmatched junction bases: 2. The DNA of the CDR3 is TGCGCCAGCAGCTTTGGACAGGGACAAGAGACCCAGTACTTC. Encoded protein: CASSFGQGQETQYF.

V and J are TRBV6-5 and TRBJ2-7; TRBD2 agrees at 13 bases. With 5 bases clipped from V and 6 bases from J, the junction kept 4 bases outside the gene matches. Germline values: CDR1 MNHEY, CDR2 SVGAGI. The CDR3 contains 14 residues. The CDR3 here is CASSATSGGSEQYF. In DNA form, the CDR3 reads TGTGCCAGCAGTGCGACTAGCGGGGGGTCCGAGCAGTACTTC.

V is TRBV20-1 and J is TRBJ1-1, with D maybe TRBD1 (5 bases). CDR1 DFQATT and CDR2 SNEGSKA come from the germline V gene (reference sequence). The CDR3 totals 11 residues. Between the trimmed V and J ends, which lost 2 bases and 6 bases, there was a span of 7 bases. The CDR3 DNA reads TGCAGTGCTAGAAGGGGTTCTGAAGCTTTCTTT. Its protein product is CSARRGSEAFF.

The rearrangement links TRBV18 to TRBJ1-3, with D perhaps TRBD1 (6 bases). V shed 2 bases and J shed 0 bases, with 14 bases lying between them. The germline CDR1 and CDR2 sequences are KGHSH and LQKENI. CDR3 size: 17 residues. CDR3 nucleotides: TGTGCCAGCTCACCAGCGGTTGGCAGGGGCTCTGGAAACACCATATATTTT. Translating it yields CASSPAVGRGSGNTIYF.

The chain employs TRBV9 and TRBJ1-1; D is perhaps TRBD1 (5 bases). This CDR3 contains 15 residues. Germline loops: CDR1 SGDLS, CDR2 YYNGEE. V shed 0 bases and J shed 6 bases, with 15 bases lying between them. The CDR3 coding sequence is TGTGCCAGCAGCGTAGTCAAGGGGACGGGGTCTGAAGCTTTCTTT. Its translation is CASSVVKGTGSEAFF.

The rearrangement links TRBV18 to TRBJ2-7; possible D gene TRBD1, 6 bases. CDR3 length: 14 residues. Germline CDR1 KGHSH, CDR2 LQKENI. The V end was cut by 3 bases, the J end by 4 bases, with 13 bases between. The CDR3 loop is CASSPPRGSYEQYF. CDR3 in DNA: TGTGCCAGCTCACCCCCCAGGGGTAGTTACGAGCAGTACTTC.

The V gene is TRBV5-1, the J gene TRBJ2-5; D tentatively reads TRBD1 or TRBD2 (6 bases each). This CDR3 comprises 13 residues. V was shortened by 7 bases and J by 2 bases, with 12 bases between the two germline ends. CDR1 is SGHRS, CDR2 YFSETQ, per germline. The CDR3 spells CASLGGGQETQYF. The CDR3 DNA sequence: TGCGCCAGCCTCGGAGGGGGTCAAGAGACCCAGTACTTC.

The chain is built from TRBV7-2 and TRBJ2-5; 13 positions agree with TRBD2. The CDR3 length is 17 residues. V was clipped by 1 base and J by 1 base; unmatched bases: 3. Germline lookup yields CDR1 SGHTA and CDR2 FQGNSA. The CDR3 region is CASSLDGLAGVQETQYF. The DNA for the CDR3 is TGTGCCAGCAGCTTAGACGGACTAGCGGGAGTCCAAGAGACCCAGTACTTC.

This clone occurred a few times. J is TRBJ1-6 and V is TRBV28, with 8 bases that match TRBD1. The CDR3 extends over 15 amino acids. J gave up 10 bases and V 2 bases, and 7 bases lay outside the gene matches. The V gene's germline CDR1 is MDHEN and CDR2 SYDVKM. CDR3 sequence: CASSLGDRFGSPLHF. CDR3 DNA: TGTGCCAGCAGTTTAGGGGACAGGTTTGGGTCACCCCTCCACTTT. The full variable domain, its missing parts supplied by reference TRBV28 and TRBJ1-6, is DVKVTQSSRYLVKRTGEKVFLECVQDMDHENMFWYRQDPGLGLRLIYFSYDVKMKEKGDIPEGYSVSREKKERFSLILESASTNQTSMYLCASSLGDRFGSPLHFGNGTRLTVT.

The V call is TRBV15, the J call TRBJ1-3; D is perhaps TRBD1 (5 bases). The CDR3 is made up of 15 amino acids. The V gene lost 2 bases and the J gene lost 0 bases, with 8 bases spanning the gap. Germline lookup yields CDR1 LNHNV and CDR2 YYDKDF (reference sequence). The CDR3 DNA reads as TGTGCCACCAGCAGAACAGGATCCTCTGGAAACACCATATATTTT. Translated, it gives CATSRTGSSGNTIYF. Full variable domain (missing parts from reference TRBV15 and TRBJ1-3): DAMVIQNPRYQVTQFGKPVTLSCSQTLNHNVMYWYQQKSSQAPKLLFHYYDKDFNNEADTPDNFQSRRPNTSFCFLDIRSPGLGDTAMYLCATSRTGSSGNTIYFGEGSWLTVV.

The chain couples TRBV5-1 to TRBJ1-1, with a weak D call TRBD1 (5 bases). V was cut by 5 bases and J by 7 bases, with 18 bases left in between. Germline V gene lookup returns CDR1 SGHRS and CDR2 YFSETQ. The CDR3 is 14 amino acids. The DNA of the CDR3 is TGCGCCAGCAGTTTCTTTGAGGGGCTCGGTGAAGCTTTCTTT. The encoded protein is CASSFFEGLGEAFF.

The chain is built from TRBV7-2 and TRBJ1-2, with D possibly TRBD1 on 5 matching bases. V lost 5 bases, J lost 3 bases, and 10 bases lay in between. There are 13 residues in the CDR3. The germline V gene has CDR1 SGHTA and CDR2 FQGNSA. CDR3 coding DNA: TGTGCCAGCAGCCCCCAGACAGACTATGGCTACACCTTC. Residues: CASSPQTDYGYTF.

This clone was detected only a few times. This rearrangement joins TRBV6-5 to TRBJ1-2, with 8 positions matching TRBD1. Germline V gene sequence: CDR1 MNHEY, CDR2 SVGAGI. The CDR3 contains 14 residues. J was trimmed by 4 bases and V by 5 bases; bases with no gene match: 6. For the CDR3, the DNA is TGTGCCAGCAGTCCCGGGACAGGAATCTATGGCTACACCTTC. Encoded protein: CASSPGTGIYGYTF.

The genes are TRBV28 and TRBJ2-2; the match to TRBD1 covers 8 bases. The junction had 14 bases not matched to a gene; V was cut back by 9 bases and J by 2 bases. Germline loops: CDR1 MDHEN, CDR2 SYDVKM. The length of the CDR3 is 17 residues. CDR3 protein: CASYPPFGQGNTGELFF. DNA for the CDR3: TGTGCCAGTTACCCTCCCTTCGGACAGGGCAACACCGGGGAGCTGTTTTTT. Supplemented by reference TRBV28 and TRBJ2-2, the full variable domain reads DVKVTQSSRYLVKRTGEKVFLECVQDMDHENMFWYRQDPGLGLRLIYFSYDVKMKEKGDIPEGYSVSREKKERFSLILESASTNQTSMYLCASYPPFGQGNTGELFFGEGSRLTVL.

The rearrangement links TRBV30 to TRBJ2-3, with a tentative D call TRBD1 (6 bases). CDR1 and CDR2 from the germline V gene are GTSNPN and SVGIG (reference sequence). Trimming took off 3 bases at V and 6 bases at J, with 16 bases between the two ends. The CDR3 has 14 amino acids. This CDR3 reads CAWRELQGSDTQYF. CDR3 in DNA: TGTGCCTGGAGGGAGCTACAGGGAAGCGATACGCAGTATTTT.

This chain links TRBV25-1 with TRBJ1-5; D gene ambiguous. V gave up 5 bases and J gave up 5 bases, with 25 bases separating them. The CDR3 contains 18 residues. In germline, CDR1 is MGHDK, CDR2 SYGVNS. The CDR3 is CASSLPHITGPLDQPQHF. The DNA for the CDR3 is TGTGCCAGCAGTTTACCCCACATTACTGGACCGCTAGATCAGCCCCAGCATTTT.

V and J are TRBV2 and TRBJ1-2, with 7 bases aligning to TRBD1. Trimming at V came to 6 bases and at J to 7 bases, leaving 11 bases not matched to a gene. The length of the CDR3 is 14 residues. Germline V lookup: CDR1 SNHLY, CDR2 FYNNEI. For the CDR3, the DNA is TGTGCCAGCAGCAACAGGGGACGAAGGCTTGGCTACACCTTC. Translation gives CASSNRGRRLGYTF.

This clone was seen more than once but under ten times. The chain couples TRBV5-4 to TRBJ2-7; the match to TRBD1 covers 12 bases. The CDR3 has 17 residues. Germline V CDR1 and CDR2: SGHNT, YYREEE (reference sequence). V lost 0 bases to trimming and J lost 7 bases; unmatched junction nucleotides: 11. The CDR3: CASSLGPSGQGAREQYF. In nucleotides, the CDR3 is TGTGCCAGCAGCTTGGGTCCTTCGGGACAGGGGGCCAGAGAGCAGTACTTC. Based on the CDR3 plus reference TRBV5-4 and TRBJ2-7, the full variable domain is ETGVTQSPTHLIKTRGQQVTLRCSSQSGHNTVSWYQQALGQGPQFIFQYYREEENGRGNFPPRFSGLQFPNYSSELNVNALELDDSALYLCASSLGPSGQGAREQYFGPGTRLTVT.

The rearrangement joins TRBV6-6 to TRBJ2-3; TRBD1 is a possible D gene (7 bases). This CDR3 has 14 residues. Looked up from germline, CDR1 is MNHNY and CDR2 is SVGAGI (reference sequence). V was cut by 7 bases and J by 5 bases, with 16 bases left in between. DNA of the CDR3: TGTGCCAGCACCCCGCCAGGGGGGCAAGATACGCAGTATTTT. Translation: CASTPPGGQDTQYF.

The rearrangement links TRBV7-2 to TRBJ2-7; D gene uncertain. Germline CDR1 is SGHTA and CDR2 is FQGNSA. The CDR3 totals 14 residues. Trimming removed 4 bases from V and 5 bases from J, with 15 bases in between. The CDR3 DNA reads TGTGCCAGCAGCTCTACGGGCCAGACCCACGAGCAGTACTTC. It specifies CASSSTGQTHEQYF.

The chain recombines TRBV14 with TRBJ2-6; the D gene is possibly TRBD2 (6 bases). The ends were cut back, 1 base at V and 2 bases at J, with 9 bases in the middle. The germline CDR1 and CDR2 sequences are SGHDN and FVKESK. The CDR3 sequence is 16 residues long. CDR3 in DNA: TGTGCCAGCAGCCAAGCATGGGGGGCTGGGGCCAACGTCCTGACTTTC. Translated: CASSQAWGAGANVLTF.